A selection of T cell receptor beta chains follows, all from one sample in a study of shared clonotypes between healthy human individuals. Method: immunoSEQ multiplex PCR; TCRdb's copy keeps in-frame clones and lacks some. The top ten hold approximately 13% of the sample, which has around 450,000 clones, roughly 80% seen once. Material: PBMCs. The receptors originated from a middle-aged woman in good health. Some clones in this sample may be carry-over from other donors' samples. CDR3s include the opening cysteine and the closing phenylalanine or tryptophan. The D gene is left open where the match is weak. A clone size is listed for some rows: how often the clone was seen (once, few, many), or a class if it is expanded.

d_call | cdr3_length | j_call | v_call | clone_size | cdr3_nt | cdr3_aa
NA | 14 | TRBJ2-5 | TRBV5-6 | NA | TGTGCCAGCACCGAGAGGGGTTTCGGTGAGACCCAGTACTTC | CASTERGFGETQYF
TRBD1 | 14 | TRBJ2-5 | TRBV7-2 | NA | TGTGCCAGCAGCCGACAGGGGCCCCAAGAGACCCAGTACTTC | CASSRQGPQETQYF
NA | 12 | TRBJ2-5 | TRBV29-1 | NA | TGCAGCGTTAAGACAGGACCTGAGACCCAGTACTTC | CSVKTGPETQYF
NA | 12 | TRBJ2-7 | TRBV5-5 | NA | TGTGCCAGCAGCCTGGGACAATACGAGCAGTACTTC | CASSLGQYEQYF
NA | 17 | TRBJ2-1 | TRBV4-2 | few | TGTGCCAGCAGCCAAGAGAGACGGGGGAGCTCCTACAATGAGCAGTTCTTC | CASSQERRGSSYNEQFF
NA | 16 | TRBJ2-2 | TRBV6-6 | few | TGTGCCAGCAGTTACTCGAGCGGGCGGGACACCGGGGAGCTGTTTTTT | CASSYSSGRDTGELFF
NA | 14 | TRBJ1-1 | TRBV29-1 | NA | TGCAGCGTTGAAGGATTCGGGTTGAACACTGAAGCTTTCTTT | CSVEGFGLNTEAFF
TRBD2 | 16 | TRBJ2-1 | TRBV11-2 | NA | TGTGCCAGCAGCTGGGGGACTAGCGGGACGTACAATGAGCAGTTCTTC | CASSWGTSGTYNEQFF
TRBD1 | 14 | TRBJ2-3 | TRBV5-1 | NA | TGCGCCAGCAGCTTGCAGGGGGAGACAGATACGCAGTATTTT | CASSLQGETDTQYF
TRBD1 | 15 | TRBJ2-2 | TRBV30 | NA | TGTGCCTGGAGTACCAGGGGGCGCGACACCGGGGAGCTGTTTTTT | CAWSTRGRDTGELFF
TRBD2 | 17 | TRBJ2-3 | TRBV28 | NA | TGTGCCAGCACCACCCAACGTGTGACTAGCGGCACAGATACGCAGTATTTT | CASTTQRVTSGTDTQYF
NA | 17 | TRBJ2-2 | TRBV4-3 | once | TGCGCCAGCAGACCACCGAGGGGGCGGGGGAACACCGGGGAGCTGTTTTTT | CASRPPRGRGNTGELFF
TRBD2 | 15 | TRBJ2-1 | TRBV4-2 | NA | TGTGCCAGCAGCCAAAGGGGAGGGCTGGGAAATGAGCAGTTCTTC | CASSQRGGLGNEQFF
NA | 13 | TRBJ2-7 | TRBV5-1 | NA | TGCGCCAGCAGATCGACGGGATCCTACGAGCAGTACTTC | CASRSTGSYEQYF
NA | 11 | TRBJ2-1 | TRBV6-6 | NA | TGTGCCAGCAAGGAGTACAATGAGCAGTTCTTC | CASKEYNEQFF
NA | 12 | TRBJ2-5 | TRBV7-6 | NA | TGTGCCAGCAGTCCACTGGCGGAGACCCAGTACTTC | CASSPLAETQYF
NA | 16 | TRBJ2-3 | TRBV5-3 | once | TGTGCCAGAAGCCGCCCGAGGGCCGATAGCACAGATACGCAGTATTTT | CARSRPRADSTDTQYF
NA | 16 | TRBJ1-1 | TRBV19 | NA | TGTGCCAGTAGCAACACCCGGACAGCGCCGAACACTGAAGCTTTCTTT | CASSNTRTAPNTEAFF
NA | 13 | TRBJ1-1 | TRBV7-9 | NA | TGTGCCAGCAGCTCTCGGGACACCGATGCGGCTTTCTTT | CASSSRDTDAAFF
TRBD1 | 13 | TRBJ1-2 | TRBV30 | NA | TGTGCCTGGAGTCCCGGACAGGTTGGTGGCTACACCTTC | CAWSPGQVGGYTF
TRBD2 | 16 | TRBJ2-1 | TRBV7-2 | NA | TGTGCCAGCAGCTTCTTCCAGCGGGAGGACGACAATGAGCAGTTCTTC | CASSFFQREDDNEQFF
TRBD1 | 14 | TRBJ2-7 | TRBV7-9 | NA | TGTGCCAGCAGCCCCGGGACAGGGTGGAACGAGCAGTACTTC | CASSPGTGWNEQYF
NA | 15 | TRBJ1-5 | TRBV4-1 | NA | TGCGCCAGCAGGAGGACAGCCGGGGGCAATCAGCCCCAGCATTTT | CASRRTAGGNQPQHF
NA | 12 | TRBJ2-7 | TRBV30 | NA | TGTGCCTGGAGTCCACGAGCCTACGAGCAGTACTTC | CAWSPRAYEQYF
NA | 13 | TRBJ1-1 | TRBV7-7 | many | TGTGCCAGCAGTCCCCTTATGAACACTGAAGCTTTCTTT | CASSPLMNTEAFF
NA | 13 | TRBJ1-1 | TRBV7-2 | few | TGTGCCAGCAGCCGGGGCGCAGAAGGTGAAGCTTTCTTT | CASSRGAEGEAFF
NA | 17 | TRBJ2-3 | TRBV5-1 | NA | TGCGCCAGCAGCTTTGTGGCTGGGGCGCCGGGCACAGATACGCAGTATTTT | CASSFVAGAPGTDTQYF
TRBD2 | 17 | TRBJ2-1 | TRBV11-1 | NA | TGTGCCAGCAGCTTGCGGGAAGCGGGAGAAGCTGACAATGAGCAGTTCTTC | CASSLREAGEADNEQFF
NA | 15 | TRBJ2-5 | TRBV11-2 | NA | TGTGCCAGCAGCTTAACCCGGGACTGGCCAGAGACCCAGTACTTC | CASSLTRDWPETQYF
NA | 14 | TRBJ1-1 | TRBV11-3 | NA | TGTGCCAGCAGCCGTGGGGGGGCGAACACTGAAGCTTTCTTT | CASSRGGANTEAFF
TRBD2 | 15 | TRBJ2-3 | TRBV19 | NA | TGTGCCAGTAGTCCTCAAGCGGGAAGCACAGATACGCAGTATTTT | CASSPQAGSTDTQYF
NA | 13 | TRBJ2-1 | TRBV5-4 | NA | TGTGCCAGCAGCTTGAAAGGGACCAATGAGCAGTTCTTC | CASSLKGTNEQFF
NA | 14 | TRBJ2-7 | TRBV6-1 | NA | TGTGCCAGCAGTGATCCGGACGGGAACTACGAGCAGTACTTC | CASSDPDGNYEQYF
NA | 16 | TRBJ2-5 | TRBV15 | NA | TGTGCCACCAGCAGGGGCGAGCGGGTTGAACAAGAGACCCAGTACTTC | CATSRGERVEQETQYF
NA | 12 | TRBJ1-4 | TRBV7-9 | NA | TGTGCCAGCAGCCTCGGGGGTGAAAAACTGTTTTTT | CASSLGGEKLFF
NA | 13 | TRBJ2-3 | TRBV5-1 | NA | TGCGCCAGCAGCACTCCTAGCACAGATACGCAGTATTTT | CASSTPSTDTQYF
NA | 14 | TRBJ1-2 | TRBV7-2 | NA | TGTGCCAGCAGCTTGGCAGATGATAACTATGGCTACACCTTC | CASSLADDNYGYTF
TRBD1 | 18 | TRBJ1-1 | TRBV27 | NA | TGTGCCAGCAGTTTCCTGGGACAGGGGAAGGGAATTAACACTGAAGCTTTCTTT | CASSFLGQGKGINTEAFF
TRBD2 | 13 | TRBJ2-7 | TRBV27 | NA | TGTGCCAGCGGGAGGGGTCCCGCCTACGAGCAGTACTTC | CASGRGPAYEQYF
TRBD2 | 11 | TRBJ2-1 | TRBV20-1 | NA | TGCAGTGCTAGAGCCAGCGGGGTAGGTTTCTTC | CSARASGVGFF
NA | 15 | TRBJ2-1 | TRBV11-2 | NA | TGTGCCAGCACCCCGGGGGGCGGGACTTACAATGAGCAGTTCTTC | CASTPGGGTYNEQFF
NA | 16 | TRBJ1-4 | TRBV29-1 | NA | TGCAGCGTTGTGGGGCAGGGTGCGACAACTAATGAAAAACTGTTTTTT | CSVVGQGATTNEKLFF
NA | 17 | TRBJ1-3 | TRBV7-9 | NA | TGTGCCAGCAGCCTCCTGGGGGGTGGTGGATCTGGAAACACCATATATTTT | CASSLLGGGGSGNTIYF
TRBD1 | 16 | TRBJ1-1 | TRBV28 | NA | TGTGCCAGCAGTTTGGTACCCCCGGGACAGGGGGCTGTGGCTTTCTTT | CASSLVPPGQGAVAFF
TRBD2 | 17 | TRBJ2-7 | TRBV11-2 | NA | TGTGCCAGCAGCTTAGAAGGAGCGGGAGGCCCTTTGTACGAGCAGTACTTC | CASSLEGAGGPLYEQYF
NA | 14 | TRBJ1-1 | TRBV6-5 | NA | TGTGCCAGCAGGAGAGCGGACCCAGGCACTGAAGCTTTCTTT | CASRRADPGTEAFF
NA | 15 | TRBJ2-2 | TRBV2 | few | TGTGCCAGCAGTGAAGCCAACAGGGTCACCGGGGAGCTGTTTTTT | CASSEANRVTGELFF
NA | 13 | TRBJ2-3 | TRBV7-2 | NA | TGTGCCAGCAACACAGTCTCTGCAGATACGCAGTATTTT | CASNTVSADTQYF
NA | 12 | TRBJ2-7 | TRBV13 | few | TGTGCCAGCAGCTTATCATCAGATGAGCAGTACTTC | CASSLSSDEQYF
TRBD1 | 15 | TRBJ1-2 | TRBV28 | NA | TGTGCCAGCAGTGCCAACCAGGGGGCGCGCTATGGCTACACCTTC | CASSANQGARYGYTF
TRBD2 | 16 | TRBJ2-4 | TRBV9 | NA | TGTGCCAGCAGCGAGACTAGCGGGAATGCCAAAAACATTCAGTACTTC | CASSETSGNAKNIQYF
TRBD2 | 13 | TRBJ2-1 | TRBV27 | NA | TGTGCCAGCAGTTTTCGGGAGGGTTATGAGCAGTTCTTC | CASSFREGYEQFF
NA | 14 | TRBJ2-1 | TRBV30 | NA | TGTGCCTACTCCCAGGGGGGGGTTTACAATGAGCAGTTCTTC | CAYSQGGVYNEQFF
NA | 13 | TRBJ2-1 | TRBV27 | NA | TGTGCCAGCCAGCGGGCGGGTTACAATGAGCAGTTCTTC | CASQRAGYNEQFF
TRBD2 | 14 | TRBJ2-5 | TRBV28 | NA | TGTGCCAGCGGTCTAGCGGGGTACCAAGAGACCCAGTACTTC | CASGLAGYQETQYF
NA | 16 | TRBJ2-3 | TRBV5-4 | NA | TGTGCCAGCAGCTTGGGTTCTAGCAGGAACACAGATACGCAGTATTTT | CASSLGSSRNTDTQYF
NA | 18 | TRBJ2-2 | TRBV7-7 | NA | TGTGCCAGCAGCTCTTACCCCCCTCGAGGGAGGCCCACCGGGGAGCTGTTTTTT | CASSSYPPRGRPTGELFF
TRBD1 | 14 | TRBJ2-5 | TRBV5-1 | NA | TGCGCCAGCAGCGTCACAGGGGTCCAAGAGACCCAGTACTTC | CASSVTGVQETQYF
TRBD1 | 15 | TRBJ2-5 | TRBV9 | NA | TGTGCCAGCAGCCGAACCGGGACAGGGGGCGAGACCCAGTACTTC | CASSRTGTGGETQYF
TRBD1 | 18 | TRBJ2-7 | TRBV9 | NA | TGTGCCAGCAGCGTAGCGGGTGACAGGGGGTCCGTCGCCTACGAGCAGTACTTC | CASSVAGDRGSVAYEQYF